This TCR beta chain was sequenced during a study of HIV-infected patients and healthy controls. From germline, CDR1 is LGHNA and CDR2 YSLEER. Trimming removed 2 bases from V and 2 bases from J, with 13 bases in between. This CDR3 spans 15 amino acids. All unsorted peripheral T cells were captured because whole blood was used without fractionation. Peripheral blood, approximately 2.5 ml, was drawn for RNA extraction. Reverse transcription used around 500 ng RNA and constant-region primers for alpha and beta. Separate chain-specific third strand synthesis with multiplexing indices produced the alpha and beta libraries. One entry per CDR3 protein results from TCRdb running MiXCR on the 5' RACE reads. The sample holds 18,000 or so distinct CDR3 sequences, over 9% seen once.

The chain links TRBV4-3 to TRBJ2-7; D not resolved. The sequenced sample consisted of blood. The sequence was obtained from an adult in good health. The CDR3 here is CASSQHADGTYEQYF. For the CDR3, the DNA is TGCGCCAGCAGCCAACATGCGGACGGTACCTACGAGCAGTACTTC.